This TCR beta chain derives from a study of cytomegalovirus exposure and HLA in healthy donors. Findings of the study overall: The likely explanation for a cluster of highly shared sequence variants was sequencing artifact.

Concerning this clone itself: Its antigen is currently unknown.

PCR involved 60 Vbeta and 13 Jbeta primers. Using immunoSEQ multiplex PCR, the repertoire was profiled, and TCRdb retains in-frame clones only, with some absent. The data show roughly 280,000 clones, just over 70% seen once. CDR3 size: 14 residues. The V and J ends lost 7 bases and 2 bases respectively, with 16 bases between them. Germline V gene sequence: CDR1 SGHDT, CDR2 YYEEEE. The genes are TRBV5-6 and TRBJ2-7; a weak D match, TRBD2 (5 bases). This clonotype originated in a female donor in good health and CMV-seronegative. What was sequenced was PBMCs. CDR3 amino acids: CASPAGLSAYEQYF. The DNA of the CDR3 is TGTGCCAGCCCCGCCGGACTTTCCGCCTACGAGCAGTACTTC.